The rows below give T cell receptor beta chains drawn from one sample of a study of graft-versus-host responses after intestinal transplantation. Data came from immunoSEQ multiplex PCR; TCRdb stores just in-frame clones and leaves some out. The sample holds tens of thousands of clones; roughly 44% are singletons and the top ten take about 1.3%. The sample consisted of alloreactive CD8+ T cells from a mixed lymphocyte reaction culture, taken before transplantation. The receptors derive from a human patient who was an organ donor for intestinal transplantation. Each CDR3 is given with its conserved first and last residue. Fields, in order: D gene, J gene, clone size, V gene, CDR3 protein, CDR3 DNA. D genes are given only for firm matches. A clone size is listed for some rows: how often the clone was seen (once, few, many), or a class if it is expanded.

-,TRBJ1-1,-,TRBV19,CASSITPLVTEAFF,TGTGCCAGTAGTATTACTCCCCTGGTGACTGAAGCTTTCTTT
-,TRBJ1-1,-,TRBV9,CASSTFGGVNTEAFF,TGTGCCAGCAGCACCTTCGGGGGGGTGAACACTGAAGCTTTCTTT
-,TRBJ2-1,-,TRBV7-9,CASSLVRGSSYNEQFF,TGTGCCAGCAGCTTAGTCCGTGGGAGCTCCTACAATGAGCAGTTCTTC
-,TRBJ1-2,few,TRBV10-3,CAIGEVRLYGYTF,TGTGCCATCGGGGAAGTTAGACTCTATGGCTACACCTTC
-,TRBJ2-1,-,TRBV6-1,CASSPGPINEQFF,TGTGCCAGCAGTCCGGGACCCATAAATGAGCAGTTCTTC
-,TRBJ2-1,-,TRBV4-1,CASSQAGYPNEQFF,TGCGCCAGCAGCCAAGCGGGCTACCCCAATGAGCAGTTCTTC
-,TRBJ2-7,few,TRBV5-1,CASSFYEQYF,TGCGCCAGCAGCTTCTACGAGCAGTACTTC
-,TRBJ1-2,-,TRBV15,CATSRDLDGFGYTF,TGTGCCACCAGCAGAGATCTCGACGGCTTCGGCTACACCTTC
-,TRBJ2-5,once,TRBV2,CASSEALQGWETQYF,TGTGCCAGCAGTGAAGCGCTTCAGGGGTGGGAGACCCAGTACTTC
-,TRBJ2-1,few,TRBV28,CASSLAGPPSHEQFF,TGTGCCAGCAGTTTGGCGGGACCACCATCCCATGAGCAGTTCTTC
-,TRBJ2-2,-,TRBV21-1,CASSNRLSGELFF,TGTGCCAGCAGCAACCGACTATCCGGGGAGCTGTTTTTT
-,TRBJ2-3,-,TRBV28,CASSLVRDMSTDTQYF,TGTGCCAGCAGTTTGGTGAGGGACATGAGCACAGATACGCAGTATTTT
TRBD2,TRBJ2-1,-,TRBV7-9,CASSPGLAEQFF,TGTGCCAGCAGCCCGGGACTAGCGGAGCAGTTCTTC
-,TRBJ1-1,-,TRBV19,CASSQPYTVRRTEAFF,TGTGCCAGTAGTCAACCCTACACGGTGAGGCGGACTGAAGCTTTCTTT
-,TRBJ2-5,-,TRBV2,CASSGRAETQYF,TGTGCCAGCAGTGGGAGGGCAGAGACCCAGTACTTC
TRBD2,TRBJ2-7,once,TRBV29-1,CSVSGTSGTARHYEQYF,TGCAGCGTGTCCGGGACTAGCGGGACGGCCCGTCACTACGAGCAGTACTTC
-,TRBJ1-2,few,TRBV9,CASRSSGGAQYGYTF,TGTGCCAGCAGGTCTAGTGGGGGGGCGCAGTATGGCTACACCTTC
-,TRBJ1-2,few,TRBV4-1,CASSRETTAVDGYTF,TGCGCCAGCAGCCGAGAGACGACAGCAGTTGATGGCTACACCTTC
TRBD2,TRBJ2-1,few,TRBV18,CASSPTGTSGYNEQFF,TGTGCCAGCTCACCTACCGGGACTAGCGGATACAATGAGCAGTTCTTC
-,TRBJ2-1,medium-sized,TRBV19,CASSPGVAWYEQFF,TGTGCCAGTAGTCCTGGGGTAGCTTGGTATGAGCAGTTCTTC
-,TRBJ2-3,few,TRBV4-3,CASSQVNSVVGTDTQYF,TGCGCCAGCAGCCAAGTGAACAGTGTCGTAGGAACAGATACGCAGTATTTT
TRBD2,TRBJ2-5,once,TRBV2,CASSPSGMVSKAAQYF,TGTGCCAGCAGTCCTAGCGGGATGGTCTCTAAGGCGGCCCAGTACTTC
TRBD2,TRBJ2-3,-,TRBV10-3,CAIFEREGPTDTQYF,TGTGCCATCTTTGAGCGGGAGGGCCCTACAGATACGCAGTATTTT
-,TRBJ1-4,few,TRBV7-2,CASSLNGREGEKLFF,TGTGCCAGCAGCCTAAACGGCAGGGAAGGTGAAAAACTGTTTTTT
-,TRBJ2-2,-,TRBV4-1,CASSPFILTSNTGELFF,TGCGCCAGCAGCCCCTTCATTTTGACATCGAACACCGGGGAGCTGTTTTTT
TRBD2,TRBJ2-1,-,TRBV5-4,CASSPGLAGTSSYNEQFF,TGTGCCAGCAGCCCGGGACTAGCGGGCACCAGCTCCTACAATGAGCAGTTCTTC
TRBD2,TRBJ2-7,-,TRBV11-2,CASSLVTSGPYEQYF,TGTGCCAGCAGCTTAGTTACTAGCGGGCCCTACGAGCAGTACTTC
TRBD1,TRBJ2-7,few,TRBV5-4,CASSPGQGIYEQYF,TGTGCCAGCAGCCCGGGACAGGGGATCTACGAGCAGTACTTC
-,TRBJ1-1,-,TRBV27,CASSLWAGYTEAFF,TGTGCCAGCAGTTTATGGGCAGGTTACACTGAAGCTTTCTTT
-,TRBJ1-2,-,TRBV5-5,CASSYSVWVHGYTF,TGTGCCAGCAGCTACTCTGTGTGGGTGCATGGCTACACCTTC
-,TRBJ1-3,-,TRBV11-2,CASSAIRYPDRPGNTIYF,TGTGCCAGCAGCGCAATCAGGTACCCAGACAGACCTGGAAACACCATATATTTT